Listed below are T cell receptor beta chains from one sample, sequenced in a study of blood T cell repertoires in COVID-19. Assay: immunoSEQ multiplex PCR; the TCRdb copy retains only in-frame clones and omits some. The sample consists of roughly 500,000 clones, roughly nine tenths of them appearing once. The sample comprised PBMCs or T cells enriched from blood (not recorded which). These receptors originate from a woman between 55 and 75 years old who had recovered from COVID-19. Each CDR3 is given with its conserved first and last residue. The order of the fields is J gene, D gene, V gene, clone size, CDR3 DNA, CDR3 protein. D genes are given only for firm matches. Clone size is shown for a subset of rows, as once, few, many or a class of expanded clone.

TRBJ1-5 | TRBD1 | TRBV27 | - | TGTGCCAGCAGAACAGGGGTCTCAAGCAATCAGCCCCAGCATTTT | CASRTGVSSNQPQHF
TRBJ2-5 | - | TRBV3-1/TRBV3-2 | - | TGTGCCAGCAGCCAAGCCGAGGTTAGGTACTTC | CASSQAEVRYF
TRBJ2-3 | TRBD1 | TRBV3-1/TRBV3-2 | - | TGTGCCAGCAGCCAATCCGGGACAGGGGGAACAGATACGCAGTATTTT | CASSQSGTGGTDTQYF
TRBJ1-1 | TRBD1 | TRBV18 | - | TGTGCCAGCTCTCCCACGCAGGGGGTTACGCCGAACACTGAAGCTTTCTTT | CASSPTQGVTPNTEAFF
TRBJ2-1 | - | TRBV5-1 | - | TGCGCCAGCAGCCGCGACACCGATCCCTACAATGAGCAGTTCTTC | CASSRDTDPYNEQFF
TRBJ1-5 | TRBD1 | TRBV6-4 | once | TGTGCCAGCAGTGACCCGACAGGGGGCGAGTCTCAGCCCCAGCATTTT | CASSDPTGGESQPQHF
TRBJ1-6 | TRBD1 | TRBV28 | few | TGTGCCAGCAGGGGGACAGGGGGGAAAGACTCCTATAATTCACCCCTCCACTTT | CASRGTGGKDSYNSPLHF
TRBJ1-4 | - | TRBV7-6 | - | TGTGCCAGCAGCAAGGACAGTTCAACTAATGAAAAACTGTTTTTT | CASSKDSSTNEKLFF
TRBJ2-7 | - | TRBV18 | - | TGTGCCAGCTCACCTGGGACACCTTACGAGCAGTACTTC | CASSPGTPYEQYF
TRBJ1-5 | - | TRBV6-5 | - | TGTGCCAGCACCCCGGACAGTAGCAATCAGCCCCAGCATTTT | CASTPDSSNQPQHF
TRBJ1-1 | - | TRBV3-1/TRBV3-2 | - | TGTGCCAGCAGCTCGCACGGGAGTTCCAACACTGAAGCTTTCTTT | CASSSHGSSNTEAFF
TRBJ2-1 | - | TRBV6-5 | - | TGTGCCAGCAGTTACTCCTTCGCGGGGGCTACCAATGAGCAGTTCTTC | CASSYSFAGATNEQFF
TRBJ2-1 | TRBD1 | TRBV10-3 | once | TGTGCCATCAGGTCCGGGACAGGGGCCTACAATGAGCAGTTCTTC | CAIRSGTGAYNEQFF
TRBJ2-1 | TRBD2 | TRBV25-1 | - | TGTGCCAGCAGTGATCGACGGGGGGGTTCCTACAATGAGCAGTTCTTC | CASSDRRGGSYNEQFF
TRBJ2-2 | TRBD2 | TRBV24-1 | - | TGTGCCACCAGTGATTTGCAACTAGCGGGGGGGCTCCCCGGGGAGCTGTTTTTT | CATSDLQLAGGLPGELFF
TRBJ1-2 | - | TRBV24-1 | - | TGTGCCACCAGTGGATCTAACGGGGGTGAAGTTTATGGCTACACCTTC | CATSGSNGGEVYGYTF
TRBJ1-3 | - | TRBV5-1 | - | TGCGCCAGCAGCTGGACCGGGAGCTCTGGAAACACCATATATTTT | CASSWTGSSGNTIYF
TRBJ2-5 | - | TRBV6-2/TRBV6-3 | - | TGTGCCAGCAGTTCGGGGCGGGCCGCGGGACAAGAGACCCAGTACTTC | CASSSGRAAGQETQYF
TRBJ1-5 | TRBD1 | TRBV3-1/TRBV3-2 | - | TGTGCCAGCAGCCAATTTGGGACAGGGAGCAATCAGCCCCAGCATTTT | CASSQFGTGSNQPQHF
TRBJ1-1 | - | TRBV29-1 | - | TGCAGCGCTAACAGGGACATGAACACTGAAGCTTTCTTT | CSANRDMNTEAFF
TRBJ1-1 | TRBD1 | TRBV7-8 | - | TGTGCCAGCAGCTTAGGGGCAGGGGGACTGAACACTGAAGCTTTCTTT | CASSLGAGGLNTEAFF
TRBJ2-6 | TRBD1 | TRBV7-8 | - | TGTGCCAGCAGCTTACCGGGACAGGTCGCCGGGGCCAACGTCCTGACTTTC | CASSLPGQVAGANVLTF
TRBJ1-1 | TRBD1 | TRBV19 | - | TGTGCCAGTAACCCTAGACAGGGAGTCACTGAAGCTTTCTTT | CASNPRQGVTEAFF
TRBJ1-1 | TRBD1 | TRBV2 | - | TGTGCCAGCAGCCGACAGGGGGCGGTGAACACTGAAGCTTTCTTT | CASSRQGAVNTEAFF
TRBJ1-5 | TRBD1 | TRBV2 | - | TGTGCCAGCAGTGGGGGTACAGGGGGCCGGGAGCCCCAGCATTTT | CASSGGTGGREPQHF
TRBJ2-3 | - | TRBV7-8 | once | TGTGCCACCTACACTGCGACTCCCCGAGCAGATACGCAGTATTTT | CATYTATPRADTQYF
TRBJ2-7 | - | TRBV5-8 | - | TGTGCCAGCAGCGGGGACACATTCTACGAGCAGTACTTC | CASSGDTFYEQYF
TRBJ2-5 | TRBD1 | TRBV5-1 | - | TGCGCCAGCAGCTTAGGGACAGGGGGTGGCCAGTACTTC | CASSLGTGGGQYF
TRBJ1-2 | TRBD1 | TRBV24-1 | - | TGTGCCACCAGCAGGGGGGTGAGCTATGGCTACACCTTC | CATSRGVSYGYTF
TRBJ1-2 | - | TRBV7-6 | - | TGTGCCAGCAGCTTAGCTCTTAACTATGGCTACACCTTC | CASSLALNYGYTF
TRBJ2-1 | TRBD2 | TRBV5-1 | - | TGCGCCAGCAGCTTACATACGGGGGGGTACGACAATGAGCAGTTCTTC | CASSLHTGGYDNEQFF
TRBJ1-2 | TRBD1 | TRBV2 | - | TGTGCCAGCAGCCTGACAGGGGGAGTTGGCTACACCTTC | CASSLTGGVGYTF
TRBJ1-5 | TRBD1 | TRBV5-1 | - | TGCGCCAGCAGCTTGGGAACAGGGGGCGAACAGCCCCAGCATTTT | CASSLGTGGEQPQHF
TRBJ1-5 | - | TRBV12-3/TRBV12-4 | - | TGTGCCAGCAGTACAGGCGGTCAGCCCCAGCATTTT | CASSTGGQPQHF
TRBJ1-4 | - | TRBV5-4 | few | TGTGCCAGCAGCTTGAAGGGGTTAGGTGAAAAACTGTTTTTT | CASSLKGLGEKLFF
TRBJ1-2 | TRBD1 | TRBV11-2 | - | TGTGCCAGCAGCTTAGGTCAGGGGGCGGCCTATGGCTACACCTTC | CASSLGQGAAYGYTF
TRBJ2-6 | TRBD2 | TRBV2 | - | TGTGCCAGCAAAAGGCTAGCGGATCCGAGCTCTGGGGCCAACGTCCTGACTTTC | CASKRLADPSSGANVLTF
TRBJ2-3 | - | TRBV6-1 | - | TGTGCCAGCAGTGACGTTTACAGGCGCACAGATACGCAGTATTTT | CASSDVYRRTDTQYF
TRBJ2-1 | TRBD2 | TRBV25-1 | - | TGTGCCAGCAGTGATCCCGGGACTAACAATGAGCAGTTCTTC | CASSDPGTNNEQFF
TRBJ1-2 | - | TRBV6-5 | once | TGTGCCAGCAGGGCATCCCATGGCTACACCTTC | CASRASHGYTF
TRBJ1-1 | TRBD1 | TRBV24-1 | - | TGTGCCACCAGTCCGGGACAGGGGTCCGCTTTCTTT | CATSPGQGSAFF
TRBJ2-1 | - | TRBV12-5 | - | TGTGCTAGTGGTTTTAAAGCGGACAATGAGCAGTTCTTC | CASGFKADNEQFF
TRBJ2-5 | TRBD1 | TRBV5-4 | - | TGTGCCAGCAGCCCGACAGGGGAAGAGACCCAGTACTTC | CASSPTGEETQYF
TRBJ2-5 | - | TRBV6-5 | - | TGTGCCAGCAGTTACCGCAGGGTGGGGGCACAAGAGACCCAGTACTTC | CASSYRRVGAQETQYF
TRBJ1-6 | TRBD1 | TRBV3-1/TRBV3-2 | - | TGTGCCAGCAGCCTCGAGCCCCTACAGGGGAGAAGTAATTCACCCCTCCACTTT | CASSLEPLQGRSNSPLHF
TRBJ2-6 | - | TRBV27 | - | TGTGCCAGCAGGGGAGCTGGGGCCAACGTCCTGACTTTC | CASRGAGANVLTF
TRBJ2-5 | TRBD1 | TRBV2 | many | TGTGCCGCCAGGGGGCAGGGACAGACCCAGTACTTC | CAARGQGQTQYF
TRBJ1-4 | - | TRBV4-1 | once | TGCGCCAGCAGCCAAATCGGAGGGCGGGGAACTGAAAAACTGTTTTTT | CASSQIGGRGTEKLFF
TRBJ2-1 | TRBD2 | TRBV2 | - | TGTGCCAGCGGACGACTAGCGGGGGGCCTAGTGGGTAGGAATGAGCAGTTCTTC | CASGRLAGGLVGRNEQFF
TRBJ1-6 | - | TRBV4-1 | - | TGCGCCAGCAGCCAAGTGCCACAGGGAAATTCACCCCTCCACTTT | CASSQVPQGNSPLHF
TRBJ1-2 | TRBD1 | TRBV12-5 | - | TGTGCTAGTGGTTTGCTTCGGACAGGGGGATACTATGGCTACACCTTC | CASGLLRTGGYYGYTF
TRBJ2-2 | - | TRBV29-1 | - | TGCAGCGTTGAAGGGAACAGGGCCCCCGGGGAGCTGTTTTTT | CSVEGNRAPGELFF
TRBJ1-1 | - | TRBV29-1 | - | TGCAGCGCAAATGACAGAGGGGGAGCGAACACTGAAGCTTTCTTT | CSANDRGGANTEAFF
TRBJ1-4 | - | TRBV27 | - | TGTGCCAGCAGTTTGAGACAGTCCGACGAAAAACTGTTTTTT | CASSLRQSDEKLFF
TRBJ2-3 | TRBD1 | TRBV5-5 | - | TGTGCCAGCAGCTCAGACAGGGGGCAAGGAGATACGCAGTATTTT | CASSSDRGQGDTQYF
TRBJ1-3 | TRBD1 | TRBV3-1/TRBV3-2 | - | TGTGCCAGCAGCACAGGGACAGGGATCGGAAACACCATATATTTT | CASSTGTGIGNTIYF
TRBJ1-6 | - | TRBV19 | - | TGTGCCAGTAGTAGCGGATGGAGGGTCTATAATTCACCCCTCCACTTT | CASSSGWRVYNSPLHF
TRBJ2-2 | - | TRBV30 | - | TGTGCCTGGAGGGCCACATCCGGGACATCGAACACCGGGGAGCTGTTTTTT | CAWRATSGTSNTGELFF
TRBJ2-3 | TRBD2 | TRBV4-1 | - | TGCGCCAGCAGCCACGATAGCGGGGCAAGCACAGATACGCAGTATTTT | CASSHDSGASTDTQYF
TRBJ2-2 | TRBD1 | TRBV5-1 | once | TGCGCCAGCAGCCCGGGACAGGGACCCGGGGAGCTGTTTTTT | CASSPGQGPGELFF